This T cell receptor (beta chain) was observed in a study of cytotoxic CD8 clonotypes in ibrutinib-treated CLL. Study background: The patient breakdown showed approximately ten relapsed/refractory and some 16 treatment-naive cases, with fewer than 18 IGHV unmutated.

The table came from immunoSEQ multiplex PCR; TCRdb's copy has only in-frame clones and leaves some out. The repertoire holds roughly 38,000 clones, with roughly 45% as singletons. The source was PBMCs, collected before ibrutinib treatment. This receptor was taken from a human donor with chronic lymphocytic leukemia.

The CDR3 here is CASSHDGQPNQPQHF. The CDR3 bases are TGTGCCAGCAGCCATGATGGACAGCCGAATCAGCCCCAGCATTTT. The gene calls are TRBV11-3 and TRBJ1-5; D perhaps matches TRBD1 (6 bases). Germline V gives CDR1 SGHNT, CDR2 YENEEA. V lost 5 bases to trimming and J lost 4 bases, with 15 bases between them. This CDR3 is 15 amino acids long. Drawing the rest from reference TRBV11-3 and TRBJ1-5, the complete variable domain is EAGVVQSPRYKIIEKKQPVAFWCNPISGHNTLYWYLQNLGQGPELLIRYENEEAVDDSQLPKDRFSAERLKGVDSTLKIQPAELGDSAVYLCASSHDGQPNQPQHFGDGTRLSIL.